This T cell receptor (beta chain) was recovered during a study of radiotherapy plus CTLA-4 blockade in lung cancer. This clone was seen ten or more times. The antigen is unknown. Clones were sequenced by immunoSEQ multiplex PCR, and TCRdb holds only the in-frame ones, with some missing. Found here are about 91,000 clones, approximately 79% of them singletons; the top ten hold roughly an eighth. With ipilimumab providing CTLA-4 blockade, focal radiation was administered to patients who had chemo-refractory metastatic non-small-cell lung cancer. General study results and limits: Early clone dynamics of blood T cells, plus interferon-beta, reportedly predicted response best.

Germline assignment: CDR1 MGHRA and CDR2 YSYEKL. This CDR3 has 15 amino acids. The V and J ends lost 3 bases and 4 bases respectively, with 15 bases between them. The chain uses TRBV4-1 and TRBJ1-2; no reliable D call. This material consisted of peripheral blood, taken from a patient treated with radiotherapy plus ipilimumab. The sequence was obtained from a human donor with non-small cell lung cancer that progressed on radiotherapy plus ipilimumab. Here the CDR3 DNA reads TGCGCCAGCAGCCAGCTGGGTATTCCTAGCTATGGCTACACCTTC. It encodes CASSQLGIPSYGYTF.